This T cell receptor beta chain was sequenced in a study of blood T cell repertoires in COVID-19. Study overall: Spain, Italy and the United States supplied samples that represented acute and convalescent COVID-19. PBMCs, B-cell-depleted T cells, or T cells were the source of the cDNA or gDNA that made up the material.

Under the authors' procedure: Counts of nucleated cells, estimated from reference gene primer amplification, were obtained. Libraries were prepared by immunoSEQ multiplex PCR; TCRdb keeps only in-frame clonotypes and omits some of them. The DNA was the basis for D and trimming; V, J and clone size are from that table. The repertoire holds 50,000 to 60,000 clones, about nine tenths seen once, with roughly 1.6% in the top ten. This CDR3 region has 15 residues. Sequenced input: peripheral blood. The rearrangement joins TRBV21-1 to TRBJ1-1. TRBV21-1 is a pseudogene locus. The sequence was collected from a man aged 55 to 70 with acute or convalescent COVID-19. The CDR3 coding sequence is TGTGCCAGCAGCAAGGCTGGCGGAGGGAACACTGAAGCTTTCTTT. This gives the protein CASSKAGGGNTEAFF.